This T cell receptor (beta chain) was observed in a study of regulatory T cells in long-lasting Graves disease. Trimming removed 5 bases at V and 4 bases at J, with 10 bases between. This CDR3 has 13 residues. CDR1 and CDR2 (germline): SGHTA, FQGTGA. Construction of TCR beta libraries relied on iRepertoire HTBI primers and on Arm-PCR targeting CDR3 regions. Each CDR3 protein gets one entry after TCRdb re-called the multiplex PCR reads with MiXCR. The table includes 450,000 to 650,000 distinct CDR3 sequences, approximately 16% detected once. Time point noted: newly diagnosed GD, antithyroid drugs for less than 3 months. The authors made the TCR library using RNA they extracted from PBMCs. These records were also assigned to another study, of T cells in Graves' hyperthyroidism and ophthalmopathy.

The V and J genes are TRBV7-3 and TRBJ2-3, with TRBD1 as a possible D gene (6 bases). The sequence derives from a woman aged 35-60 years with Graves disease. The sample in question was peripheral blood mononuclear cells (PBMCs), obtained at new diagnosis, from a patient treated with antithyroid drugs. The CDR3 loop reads CASSTRTADTQYF. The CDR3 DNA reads TGTGCCAGCAGCACCCGGACAGCAGATACGCAGTATTTT. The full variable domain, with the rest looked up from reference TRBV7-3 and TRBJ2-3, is GAGVSQTPSNKVTEKGKYVELRCDPISGHTALYWYRQSLGQGPEFLIYFQGTGAADDSGLPNDRFFAVRPEGSVSTLKIQRTERGDSAVYLCASSTRTADTQYFGPGTRLTVL.